This entry describes one TCR beta chain. This sample is drawn from a study of identifying expanded T cells in peripheral blood. TCRdb keeps only in-frame clones here, not all; method: immunoSEQ multiplex PCR. The top ten hold over 2.5% of the sample, which has some 75,000 clones, 85% to 90% seen once. The specimen was blood. The sequence came from a person aged 18-69 years in good health.

As DNA, the CDR3 is TGTGCCAGCAGTTCGAGGGGGCTCCAAGAGACCCAGTACTTC. Protein sequence: CASSSRGLQETQYF. The rearrangement links TRBV6-5 to TRBJ2-5; 7 bases align to TRBD1. CDR3 length equals 14 residues. The J segment lost 1 base and the V segment lost 4 bases, leaving 3 bases of the junction unmatched. Germline V lookup: CDR1 MNHEY, CDR2 SVGAGI.